The 5 T cell receptor beta chains below all came from one sample that was sequenced in a study of T cells in Graves' hyperthyroidism and ophthalmopathy. RNA transcripts gave rise to amplified TCR beta CDR3 regions. In the first-round RT-PCR of the TCR CDR3, the HTBI primer set was used. TCRdb itself ran the multiplex PCR reads through MiXCR, one entry per CDR3 protein. The data show approximately 710,000 distinct CDR3 sequences, 15% to 20% seen once. What was sequenced was blood. The receptors here all came from a man between 50 and 59 years old with Graves' hyperthyroidism.

This clonotype was seen many times. This rearrangement joins TRBV11-2 to TRBJ2-6; D is unresolved. The CDR3 runs 16 residues. Trimming stripped 0 bases from V and 0 bases from J, with 6 bases between. The germline gives CDR1 SGHAT, CDR2 FQNNGV. In DNA form, the CDR3 reads TGTGCCAGCAGCTTAGACCCTAGCTCTGGGGCCAACGTCCTGACTTTC. Translating gives CASSLDPSSGANVLTF.

This clonotype was seen at least ten times. The chain employs TRBV5-1 and TRBJ2-3; D gene unclear. In germline, CDR1 is SGHRS, CDR2 YFSETQ. V shed 0 bases and J shed 3 bases, with 8 bases lying between them. The CDR3 extends over 14 amino acids. CDR3 nucleotide sequence: TGCGCCAGCAGCTTGGTAATACTGACAGATACGCAGTATTTT. Translated: CASSLVILTDTQYF.

This clonotype was seen more than once but under ten times. V gene TRBV6-1 combines with J gene TRBJ2-7; D is ambiguous. Germline V CDR1 and CDR2: MNHNS, SASEGT. The CDR3 contains 12 residues. Trimming left V 1 base short and J 6 bases short, with 7 bases between. CDR3 coding DNA: TGTGCCAGCAGTGAAGACAAAAGCGAGCAGTACTTC. Amino acids: CASSEDKSEQYF.

This clonotype was seen ten or more times. The chain uses TRBV3-1 and TRBJ1-6, with 7 bases identical to TRBD1. This CDR3 contains 15 residues. Per the germline V gene, CDR1 is LGHDT and CDR2 is YNNKEL (reference sequence). V was clipped by 5 bases and J by 11 bases; unmatched bases: 12. CDR3 DNA sequence: TGTGCCAGCAGCAAGCGGGACAGCCTTCTGCCACCCCTCCACTTT. It codes for CASSKRDSLLPPLHF. Together with reference TRBV3-1 and TRBJ1-6, the CDR3 gives the full variable domain: DTAVSQTPKYLVTQMGNDKSIKCEQNLGHDTMYWYKQDSKKFLKIMFSYNNKELIINETVPNRFSPKSPDKAHLNLHINSLELGDSAVYFCASSKRDSLLPPLHFGNGTRLTVT.

The chain recombines TRBV7-9 with TRBJ1-1; TRBD1 might be the D (5 bases). Germline lookup yields CDR1 SEHNR and CDR2 FQNEAQ (reference sequence). V dropped 5 bases and J dropped 0 bases, with 10 bases sitting between them. The CDR3 totals 14 residues. CDR3 residues: CASSETVMNTEAFF. In DNA, the CDR3 is TGTGCCAGCAGCGAGACAGTGATGAACACTGAAGCTTTCTTT. Full variable domain (missing parts from reference TRBV7-9 and TRBJ1-1): DTGVSQNPRHKITKRGQNVTFRCDPISEHNRLYWYRQTLGQGPEFLTYFQNEAQLEKSRLLSDRFSAERPKGSFSTLEIQRTEQGDSAMYLCASSETVMNTEAFFGQGTRLTVV.